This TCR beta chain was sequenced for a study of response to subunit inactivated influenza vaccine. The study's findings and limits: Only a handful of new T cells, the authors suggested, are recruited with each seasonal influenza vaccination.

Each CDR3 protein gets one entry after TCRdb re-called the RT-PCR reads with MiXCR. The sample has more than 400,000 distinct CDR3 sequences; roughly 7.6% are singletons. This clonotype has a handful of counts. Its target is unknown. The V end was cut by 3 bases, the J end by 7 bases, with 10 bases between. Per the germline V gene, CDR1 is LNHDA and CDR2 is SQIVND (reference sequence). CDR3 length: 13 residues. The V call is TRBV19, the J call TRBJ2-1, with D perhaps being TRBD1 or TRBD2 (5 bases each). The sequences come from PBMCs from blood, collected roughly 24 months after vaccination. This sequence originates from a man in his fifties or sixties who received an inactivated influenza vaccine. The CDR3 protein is CASSMDWGNEQFF. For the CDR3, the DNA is TGTGCCAGTAGTATGGACTGGGGGAATGAGCAGTTCTTC.